The 9 T cell receptor beta chains reported below all come from one sample, sequenced in a study of human T cells and chemical hapten exposure. As for time point: patch test 1, 2 weeks after DPC sensitization. The treatment here: therapeutic diphenylcyclopropenone sensitization with weekly scalp DPC. TCRdb used MiXCR to reprocess the RACE reads, holding one entry per CDR3 protein. Seen here are tens of thousands of distinct CDR3 sequences, over 7.5% observed once, and the top ten hold 2.5% to 4%. This material consisted of whole blood, taken in connection with sensitization to the hapten diphenylcyclopropenone (DPC). The receptors here all came from a woman between 40 and 50 years old with alopecia areata. Some clones in this sample may be carry-over from other donors' samples.

This clonotype was seen many times. The CDR3: CASSFRDVQQYF. The CDR3 DNA reads as TGTGCCAGCAGTTTCCGAGACGTTCAGCAGTACTTC. The chain carries TRBV12-3 or TRBV12-4 and TRBJ2-7; D gene uncertain. The CDR3 sequence is 12 residues long. Trimming stripped 3 bases from V and 8 bases from J, with 11 bases between.

This clonotype was seen ten or more times. CDR3 amino acids: CASSLGTYQETQYF. Here the CDR3 DNA reads TGTGCCAGCAGCTTAGGGACTTACCAAGAGACCCAGTACTTC. This sequence joins TRBV7-9 and TRBJ2-5, with a weak D call TRBD2 (5 bases). V lost 1 base and J 0 bases, leaving 6 bases between the germline ends. Germline CDR1 SEHNR, CDR2 FQNEAQ (reference sequence). This CDR3 comprises 14 residues.

This clonotype came up many times. The chain uses TRBV9 and TRBJ2-7; D is unclear. Trimming took off 10 bases at V and 0 bases at J, with 11 bases between the two ends. This CDR3 spans 12 amino acids. Germline V gene sequence: CDR1 SGDLS, CDR2 YYNGEE. CDR3 amino acids: CASRRSSYEQYF. The CDR3 bases are TGTGCCTCACGCAGGAGCTCCTACGAGCAGTACTTC.

This clonotype appeared many times. Written as DNA, the CDR3 is TGTGCCAGCAGCTTAAAAGCGGGGGGCACCGGGGAGCTGTTTTTT. It yields the protein CASSLKAGGTGELFF. This chain links TRBV7-3 with TRBJ2-2; 9 bases align to TRBD2. V lost 1 base and J lost 4; bases outside the gene matches: 1. CDR1 and CDR2 from the germline V gene are SGHTA and FQGTGA. The CDR3 contains 15 residues.

This clonotype was picked up many times. The chain couples TRBV4-2 to TRBJ2-2; D might be TRBD2 (6 bases). Per the germline V gene, CDR1 is LGHNA and CDR2 is YNFKEQ. The CDR3 extends over 18 amino acids. V lost 0 bases and J lost 7, with 21 bases in between. CDR3 DNA: TGTGCCAGCAGCCAAGAGGATCAGTCGGGAGTGTTTATCGGGGAGCTGTTTTTT. Translating it yields CASSQEDQSGVFIGELFF.

This clonotype was seen repeatedly, ten times or more. The chain recombines TRBV27 with TRBJ1-5, with TRBD1 matching 8 bases. J was trimmed by 2 bases and V by 6 bases; bases with no gene match: 3. Germline CDR1 reads MNHEY; CDR2 reads SMNVEV (reference sequence). This CDR3 has 14 amino acids. DNA of the CDR3: TGTGCCAGCAGCTACAGGGGGGGCAATCAGCCCCAGCATTTT. It codes for CASSYRGGNQPQHF.

J is TRBJ2-4 and V is TRBV18, with 8 bases fitting TRBD1. The CDR3 has 12 residues. Germline loops: CDR1 KGHSH, CDR2 LQKENI. Trimming at V came to 6 bases and at J to 6 bases, leaving 1 base not matched to a gene. CDR3: CASSGQGNIQYF. The CDR3 DNA reads as TGTGCCAGCTCCGGACAGGGAAACATTCAGTACTTC.

The V and J genes are TRBV6-6 and TRBJ1-2; D unresolved. Trimming cost V 10 bases and J 7 bases, with 13 bases left between them. CDR1 MNHNY and CDR2 SVGAGI come from the germline V gene (reference sequence). This CDR3 is 11 amino acids long. The CDR3 sequence is CATSDSAGYTF. The CDR3 DNA sequence: TGTGCCACCTCCGACTCCGCTGGCTACACCTTC.

This clonotype was counted at least ten times. The rearrangement links TRBV3-1 to TRBJ2-5; TRBD2 agrees at 8 bases. The germline gives CDR1 LGHDT, CDR2 YNNKEL (reference sequence). This CDR3 region has 16 residues. V lost 4 bases, J lost 4 bases, and 11 bases stayed unmatched. The DNA for the CDR3 is TGTGCCAGCAGCCCGGGTCGGGTCGCGGGAGGAGAGACCCAGTACTTC. It yields the protein CASSPGRVAGGETQYF.